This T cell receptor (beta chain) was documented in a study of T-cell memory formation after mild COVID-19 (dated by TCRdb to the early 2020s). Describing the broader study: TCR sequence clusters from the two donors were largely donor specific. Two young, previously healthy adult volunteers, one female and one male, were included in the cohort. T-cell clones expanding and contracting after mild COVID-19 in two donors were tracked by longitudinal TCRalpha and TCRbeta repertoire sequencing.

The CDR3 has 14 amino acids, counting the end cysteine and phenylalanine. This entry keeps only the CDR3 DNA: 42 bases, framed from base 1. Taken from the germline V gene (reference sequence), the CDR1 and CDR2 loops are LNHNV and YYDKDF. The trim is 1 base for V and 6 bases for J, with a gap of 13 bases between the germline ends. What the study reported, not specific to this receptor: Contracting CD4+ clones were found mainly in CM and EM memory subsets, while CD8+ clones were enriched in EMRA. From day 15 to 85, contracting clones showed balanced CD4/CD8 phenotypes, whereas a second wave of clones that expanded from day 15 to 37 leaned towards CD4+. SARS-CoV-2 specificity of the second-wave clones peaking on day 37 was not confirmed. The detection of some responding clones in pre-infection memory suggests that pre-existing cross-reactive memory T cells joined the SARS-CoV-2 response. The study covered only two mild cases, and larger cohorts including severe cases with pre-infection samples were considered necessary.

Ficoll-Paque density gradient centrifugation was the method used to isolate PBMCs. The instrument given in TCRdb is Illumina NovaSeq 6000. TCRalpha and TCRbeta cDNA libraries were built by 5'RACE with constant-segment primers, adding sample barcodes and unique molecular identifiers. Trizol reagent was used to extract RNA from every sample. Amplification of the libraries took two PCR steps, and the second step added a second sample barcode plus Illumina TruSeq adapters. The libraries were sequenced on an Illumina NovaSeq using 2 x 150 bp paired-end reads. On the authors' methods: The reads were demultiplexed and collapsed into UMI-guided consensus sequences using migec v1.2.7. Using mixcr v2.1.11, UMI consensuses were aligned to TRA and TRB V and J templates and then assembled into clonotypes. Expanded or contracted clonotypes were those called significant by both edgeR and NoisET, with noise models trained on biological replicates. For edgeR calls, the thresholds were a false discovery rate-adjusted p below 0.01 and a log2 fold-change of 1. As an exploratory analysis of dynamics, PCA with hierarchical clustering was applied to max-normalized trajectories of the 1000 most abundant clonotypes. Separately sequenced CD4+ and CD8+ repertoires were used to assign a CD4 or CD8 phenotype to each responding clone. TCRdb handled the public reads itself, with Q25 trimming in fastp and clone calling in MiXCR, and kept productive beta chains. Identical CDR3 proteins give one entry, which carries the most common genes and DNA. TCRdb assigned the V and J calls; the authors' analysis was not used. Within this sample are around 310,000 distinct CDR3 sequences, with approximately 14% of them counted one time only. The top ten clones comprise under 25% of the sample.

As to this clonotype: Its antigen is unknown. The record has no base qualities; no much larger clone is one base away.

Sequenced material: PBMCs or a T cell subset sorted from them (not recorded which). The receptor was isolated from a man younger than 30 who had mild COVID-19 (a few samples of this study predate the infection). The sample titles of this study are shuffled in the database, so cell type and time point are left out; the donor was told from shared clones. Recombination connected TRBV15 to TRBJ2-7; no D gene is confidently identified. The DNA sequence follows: TGTGCCACCAGCAGAGGGGGATTCGTCGGCGAGCAGTACTTC. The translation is CATSRGGFVGEQYF.